Following are 24 T cell receptor beta chains from one sample sequenced in a study of cytomegalovirus exposure and HLA in healthy donors. With 60 Vbeta and 13 Jbeta primers, the PCR was carried out. TCRdb's copy holds only in-frame clones and misses some; the assay was immunoSEQ multiplex PCR. The table has 95,000 to 100,000 clones, roughly 80% seen once; the top ten hold less than 8.5%. Specimen: PBMCs. The receptors shown here come from a female donor in good health and CMV-seronegative.

The chain recombines TRBV19 with TRBJ2-3; 9 positions agree with TRBD2. Germline lookup yields CDR1 LNHDA and CDR2 SQIVND (reference sequence). The CDR3 extends over 16 amino acids. V was pared by 4 bases and J by 6 bases, with 11 bases of the junction left unmatched. This CDR3 reads CASSTRQRGALDTQYF. The DNA for the CDR3 is TGTGCCAGTAGTACGAGGCAGCGGGGGGCATTGGATACGCAGTATTTT.

The chain recombines TRBV5-1 with TRBJ2-7, with 8 bases aligning to TRBD2. V gave up 4 bases and J gave up 3 bases; unmatched junction bases: 9. The germline V gene encodes CDR1 SGHRS and CDR2 YFSETQ. The length of the CDR3 is 15 residues. The CDR3 bases are TGCGCCAGCAGCCCGGGGGGGGATTTCGGCTACGAGCAGTACTTC. Translating gives CASSPGGDFGYEQYF.

The chain carries TRBV18 and TRBJ1-2, with TRBD1 matching 7 bases. The J segment lost 0 bases and the V segment lost 3 bases, leaving 7 bases of the junction unmatched. Germline V gives CDR1 KGHSH, CDR2 LQKENI. This CDR3 is 16 amino acids long. Here the CDR3 DNA reads TGTGCCAGCTCACCCACCGGGACAGCTACTAACTATGGCTACACCTTC. It is translated as CASSPTGTATNYGYTF.

The chain is built from TRBV11-2 and TRBJ2-7, with D perhaps matching TRBD2 (7 bases). The V gene lost 3 bases and the J gene lost 7 bases, with 13 bases spanning the gap. The CDR3 loop spans 13 amino acids. Per germline, CDR1 SGHAT and CDR2 FQNNGV. For the CDR3, the DNA is TGTGCCAGCAGCTTGGGCAGGGGAGGGGAGCAGTACTTC. Protein product: CASSLGRGGEQYF.

In its sample, this clone was seen once. The chain is built from TRBV6-1 and TRBJ2-7; maybe TRBD1 (6 bases). The CDR3 is made up of 14 amino acids. Germline-derived CDR1 and CDR2 are MNHNS and SASEGT. V lost 5 bases and J lost 8, with 19 bases in between. In DNA, the CDR3 is TGTGCCAGCAGTTCTGGGGACATACGTGGTAAGCAGTACTTC. This sequence encodes CASSSGDIRGKQYF.

With respect to this clone: A junction boundary mismatches the germline segment, possibly from a read error. The gene calls are TRBV7-9 and TRBJ2-1; 10 nucleotides align to TRBD2. The length of the CDR3 is 15 residues. The germline V gene has CDR1 SEHNR and CDR2 FQNEAQ (reference sequence). DNA for the CDR3: TGTTCCAGCAGCTTAGAGCTAGCGGGGGTGGATGAGCAGTTCTTC. Translating gives CSSSLELAGVDEQFF.

This clone was detected a few times. The J gene is TRBJ1-2, the V gene TRBV6-1; D is possibly TRBD1 (5 bases). V lost 4 bases and J 4 bases, leaving 16 bases between the germline ends. The CDR3 spans 15 residues. CDR1 is MNHNS and CDR2 is SASEGT in the germline V gene. DNA of the CDR3: TGTGCCAGCAGTGCCTACCTGGGGGGGGGCTATGGCTACACCTTC. This sequence encodes CASSAYLGGGYGYTF.

The chain recombines TRBV4-1 with TRBJ1-5; D uncertain. CDR3 size: 16 residues. Germline V gene lookup returns CDR1 MGHRA and CDR2 YSYEKL. Trimming pared 1 base from V and 0 bases from J, leaving 10 bases between. The CDR3 region has the DNA TGCGCCAGCAGCCAAGTTCAACAGCATAGCAATCAGCCCCAGCATTTT. It codes for CASSQVQQHSNQPQHF.

This chain uses TRBV4-1 with TRBJ2-3; 7 bases align to TRBD1. Per the germline V gene, CDR1 is MGHRA and CDR2 is YSYEKL. The CDR3 spans 16 residues. The trim removed 6 bases at V and 0 bases at J, leaving 9 bases unmatched. CDR3 sequence: CASSNGTAYSTDTQYF. Here the CDR3 DNA reads TGCGCCAGCAGTAACGGGACAGCCTACAGCACAGATACGCAGTATTTT.

The V gene is TRBV15, the J gene TRBJ2-3; 8 nucleotides line up with TRBD2. The germline V gene has CDR1 LNHNV and CDR2 YYDKDF (reference sequence). The CDR3 extends over 13 amino acids. The CDR3 DNA is TGTGCGGTCGGGGGGGGTAGCACAGATACGCAGTATTTT. It encodes CAVGGGSTDTQYF.

The chain recombines TRBV2 with TRBJ1-5, with TRBD1 matching over 10 bases. V was clipped by 7 bases and J by 5 bases; unmatched bases: 8. Per germline, CDR1 SNHLY and CDR2 FYNNEI. The CDR3 has 15 amino acids. CDR3 sequence: CASTLDRGWDQPQHF. CDR3 coding DNA: TGTGCCAGCACCCTGGACAGGGGGTGGGATCAGCCCCAGCATTTT.

V gene TRBV11-2 combines with J gene TRBJ1-5; D is uncertain. CDR1 and CDR2 (germline): SGHAT, FQNNGV. V dropped 2 bases and J dropped 2 bases, with 7 bases sitting between them. The length of the CDR3 is 14 residues. CDR3 region: CASSLTRGNQPQHF. The CDR3 DNA reads as TGTGCCAGCAGCTTAACGCGGGGCAATCAGCCCCAGCATTTT.

The chain employs TRBV7-2 and TRBJ2-1, with 10 bases lining up with TRBD2. The CDR3 is 14 amino acids. V was pared by 2 bases and J by 9 bases, with 4 bases of the junction left unmatched. Germline-derived CDR1 and CDR2 are SGHTA and FQGNSA. The CDR3 spells CASSLQREGGEQFF. The CDR3 coding sequence is TGTGCCAGCAGCTTACAGCGGGAGGGAGGTGAGCAGTTCTTC.

This clone was recorded once. This chain uses TRBV19 with TRBJ2-7, with D perhaps matching TRBD1 (6 bases). Germline assignment: CDR1 LNHDA and CDR2 SQIVND (reference sequence). V shed 1 base and J shed 4 bases, with 23 bases lying between them. The length of the CDR3 is 18 residues. The CDR3 coding sequence is TGTGCCAGTAGTATAGGAACGGGACGGGTCAGGGGTATGTACGAGCAGTACTTC. This codes for CASSIGTGRVRGMYEQYF.

This clone was recorded only once. The V and J genes are TRBV6-6 and TRBJ1-4; D is perhaps TRBD1 (5 bases). This CDR3 has 15 amino acids. V shed 0 bases and J shed 7 bases, with 12 bases lying between them. CDR1 and CDR2 (germline): MNHNY, SVGAGI (reference sequence). The CDR3 sequence is CASSYSAGRSEKLFF. CDR3 in DNA: TGTGCCAGCAGTTACTCGGCGGGGCGGAGTGAAAAACTGTTTTTT.

The genes are TRBV28 and TRBJ2-3; TRBD1 aligns across 7 bases. J gave up 0 bases and V 5 bases, and 8 bases lay outside the gene matches. The CDR3 has 16 residues. Germline V gene data show CDR1 as MDHEN and CDR2 as SYDVKM. The CDR3 here is CASSPIRDSSTDTQYF. The CDR3, as DNA: TGTGCCAGCAGTCCCATTCGGGACAGCAGCACAGATACGCAGTATTTT.

The chain recombines TRBV2 with TRBJ2-5, with TRBD2 matching 10 bases. V gave up 6 bases and J gave up 2 bases; unmatched junction bases: 9. Germline loops: CDR1 SNHLY, CDR2 FYNNEI. CDR3 length equals 16 residues. The chain's CDR3 is CASRRGTSAFQETQYF. In DNA, the CDR3 is TGTGCCAGCAGACGCGGGACTAGCGCTTTTCAAGAGACCCAGTACTTC.

This clone appeared once. This specimen includes other DNA sequences encoding the same CDR3. This rearrangement joins TRBV4-1 to TRBJ1-5, with TRBD1 matching over 10 bases. Germline V gene sequence: CDR1 MGHRA, CDR2 YSYEKL. This CDR3 is 16 amino acids long. The V and J ends lost 1 base and 1 base, in that order; junction bases with no gene match: 1. The CDR3 spells CASSQGQGASNQPQHF. The CDR3 coding sequence is TGCGCCAGCAGCCAAGGACAGGGGGCAAGCAATCAGCCCCAGCATTTT.

This chain uses TRBV21-1 with TRBJ1-2. TRBV21-1 is listed as a pseudogene. The CDR3 runs 17 residues. CDR3 sequence reads: CASSKRRLGSSHYGYTF. The CDR3, as DNA: TGTGCCAGCAGCAAAAGACGTCTCGGGTCATCCCACTATGGCTACACCTTC.

The chain joins TRBV4-1 to TRBJ2-5, with 13 bases fitting TRBD2. Losses at the gene ends were 4 bases for V and 4 bases for J; bases not matched to a gene: 3. The CDR3 has 15 residues. Germline values: CDR1 MGHRA, CDR2 YSYEKL. This chain's CDR3 is CASSRGTSGVETQYF. In DNA, the CDR3 is TGCGCCAGCAGCCGAGGGACTAGCGGGGTAGAGACCCAGTACTTC.

The V and J genes are TRBV27 and TRBJ1-6, with 8 bases aligning to TRBD1. The CDR3 covers 14 residues. V dropped 2 bases and J dropped 9; count of bases not matched to a gene: 3. Germline CDR1 is MNHEY and CDR2 is SMNVEV (reference sequence). The chain's CDR3 is CASSLNRGGSPLHF. CDR3 nucleotide sequence: TGTGCCAGCAGTTTAAACAGGGGGGGTTCACCCCTCCACTTT.

The V call is TRBV19, the J call TRBJ2-2, with 7 positions matching TRBD1. Germline V gene sequence: CDR1 LNHDA, CDR2 SQIVND (reference sequence). CDR3 length equals 17 residues. J was trimmed by 12 bases and V by 7 bases; bases with no gene match: 23. The CDR3, as DNA: TGTGCCAGTATGAGGGGGCCGAGTGATGTCCGCGGTTGGAAGCTGTTTTTT. Residues: CASMRGPSDVRGWKLFF.

There are many counts of this clone. The chain recombines TRBV6-5 with TRBJ2-7, with a tentative D call TRBD2 (5 bases). V lost 6 bases and J 4 bases, leaving 13 bases between the germline ends. CDR3 length: 13 residues. Germline CDR1 and CDR2: MNHEY and SVGAGI. CDR3 sequence (DNA): TGTGCCAGCAGCCCTGGACTGCTTTACGAGCAGTACTTC. Translating gives CASSPGLLYEQYF.

The chain is built from TRBV7-9 and TRBJ2-3; possibly TRBD2 for D (6 bases). Trimming shortened V by 11 bases and J by 1 base, and 16 bases separated the two germline ends. CDR1 and CDR2 (germline): SEHNR, FQNEAQ (reference sequence). The CDR3 runs 14 residues. The CDR3: CAVLEGGGTDTQYF. DNA of the CDR3: TGTGCCGTCCTGGAGGGCGGGGGCACAGATACGCAGTATTTT.